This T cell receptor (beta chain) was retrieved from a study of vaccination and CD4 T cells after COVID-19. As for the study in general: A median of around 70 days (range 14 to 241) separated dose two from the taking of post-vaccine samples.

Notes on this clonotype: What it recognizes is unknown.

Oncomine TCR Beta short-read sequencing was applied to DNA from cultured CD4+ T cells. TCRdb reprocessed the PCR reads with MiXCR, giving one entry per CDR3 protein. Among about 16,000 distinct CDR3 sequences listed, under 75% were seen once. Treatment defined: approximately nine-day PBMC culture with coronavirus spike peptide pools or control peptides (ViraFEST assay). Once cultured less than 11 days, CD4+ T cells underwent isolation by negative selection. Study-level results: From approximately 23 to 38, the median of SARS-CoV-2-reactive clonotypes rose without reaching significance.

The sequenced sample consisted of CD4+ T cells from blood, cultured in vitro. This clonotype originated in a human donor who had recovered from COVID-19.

The CDR3 loop reads CASSANDGGGTEAFF. CDR3 nucleotides: TGTGCCAGCAGCGCAAACGACGGGGGTGGCACTGAAGCTTTCTTT. V gene TRBV9 combines with J gene TRBJ1-1; D may be TRBD1 (5 bases). CDR3 length equals 15 residues. In germline, CDR1 is SGDLS, CDR2 YYNGEE. Trimming cost V 3 bases and J 4 bases, with 16 bases left between them.